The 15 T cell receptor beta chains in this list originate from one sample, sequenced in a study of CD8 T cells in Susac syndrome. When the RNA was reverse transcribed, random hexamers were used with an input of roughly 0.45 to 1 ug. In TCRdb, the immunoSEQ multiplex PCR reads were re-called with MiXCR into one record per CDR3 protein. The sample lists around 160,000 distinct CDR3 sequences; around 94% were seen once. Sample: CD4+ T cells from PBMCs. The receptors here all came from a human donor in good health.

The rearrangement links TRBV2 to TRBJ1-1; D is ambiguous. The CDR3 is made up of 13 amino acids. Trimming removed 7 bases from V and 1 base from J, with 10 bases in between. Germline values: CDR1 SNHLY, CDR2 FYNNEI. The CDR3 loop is CASTTETNTEAFF. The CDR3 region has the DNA TGTGCCAGCACGACGGAAACGAACACTGAAGCTTTCTTT.

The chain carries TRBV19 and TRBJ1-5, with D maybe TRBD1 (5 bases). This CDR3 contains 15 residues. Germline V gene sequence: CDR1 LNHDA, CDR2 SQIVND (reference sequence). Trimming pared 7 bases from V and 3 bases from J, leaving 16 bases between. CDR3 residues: CASTTRDLFNQPQHF. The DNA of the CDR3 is TGTGCCAGTACAACGCGGGACCTATTCAATCAGCCCCAGCATTTT.

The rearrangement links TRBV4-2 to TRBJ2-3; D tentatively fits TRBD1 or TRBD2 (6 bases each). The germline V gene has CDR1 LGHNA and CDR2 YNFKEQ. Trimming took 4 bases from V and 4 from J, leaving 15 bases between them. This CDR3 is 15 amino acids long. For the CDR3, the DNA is TGTGCCAGCAGCCGGACAGCTACGGGGGCAGATACGCAGTATTTT. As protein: CASSRTATGADTQYF.

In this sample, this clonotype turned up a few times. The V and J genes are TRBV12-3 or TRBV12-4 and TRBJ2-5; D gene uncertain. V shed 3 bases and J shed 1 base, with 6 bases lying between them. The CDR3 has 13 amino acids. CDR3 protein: CASSFGIQETQYF. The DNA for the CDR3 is TGTGCCAGCAGTTTTGGCATCCAAGAGACCCAGTACTTC.

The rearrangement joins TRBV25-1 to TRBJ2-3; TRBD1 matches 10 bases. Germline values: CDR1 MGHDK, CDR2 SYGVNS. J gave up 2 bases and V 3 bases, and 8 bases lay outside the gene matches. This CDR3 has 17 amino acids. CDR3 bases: TGTGCCAGCAGTGACCCTCCCGGACAGGGGGTCACAGATACGCAGTATTTT. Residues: CASSDPPGQGVTDTQYF. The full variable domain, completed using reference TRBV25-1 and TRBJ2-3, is EADIYQTPRYLVIGTGKKITLECSQTMGHDKMYWYQQDPGMELHLIHYSYGVNSTEKGDLSSESTVSRIRTEHFPLTLESARPSHTSQYLCASSDPPGQGVTDTQYFGPGTRLTVL.

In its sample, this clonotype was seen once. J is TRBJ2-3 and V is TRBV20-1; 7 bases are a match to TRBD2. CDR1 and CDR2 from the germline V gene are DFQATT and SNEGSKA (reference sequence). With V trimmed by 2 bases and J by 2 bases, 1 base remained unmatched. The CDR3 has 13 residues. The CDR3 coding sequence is TGCAGTGCTAGACGGGACTACACAGATACGCAGTATTTT. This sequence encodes CSARRDYTDTQYF.

Written as DNA, the CDR3 is TGTGCCTGGAGAAGGAGGGGGCAAGTAGAGACCCAGTACTTC. It specifies CAWRRRGQVETQYF. The V and J genes are TRBV30 and TRBJ2-5, with TRBD1 as a possible D gene (7 bases). The CDR3 runs to 14 residues. The germline V gene encodes CDR1 GTSNPN and CDR2 SVGIG (reference sequence). Trimming left V 3 bases short and J 4 bases short, with 15 bases between.

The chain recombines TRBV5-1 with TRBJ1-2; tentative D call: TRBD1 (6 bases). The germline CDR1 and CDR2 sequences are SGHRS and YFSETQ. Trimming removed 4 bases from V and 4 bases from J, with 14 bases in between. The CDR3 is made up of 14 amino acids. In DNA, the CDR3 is TGCGCCAGCAGCCCCGAAGGGGGATCCTATGGCTACACCTTC. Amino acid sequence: CASSPEGGSYGYTF.

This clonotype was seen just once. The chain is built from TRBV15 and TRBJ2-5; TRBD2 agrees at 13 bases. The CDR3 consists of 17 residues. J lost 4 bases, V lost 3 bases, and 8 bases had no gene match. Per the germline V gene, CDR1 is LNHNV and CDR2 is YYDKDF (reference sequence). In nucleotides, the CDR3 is TGTGCCACCAGCAGGAAACGGACTAGCGGGGGTCCAGAGACCCAGTACTTC. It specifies CATSRKRTSGGPETQYF.

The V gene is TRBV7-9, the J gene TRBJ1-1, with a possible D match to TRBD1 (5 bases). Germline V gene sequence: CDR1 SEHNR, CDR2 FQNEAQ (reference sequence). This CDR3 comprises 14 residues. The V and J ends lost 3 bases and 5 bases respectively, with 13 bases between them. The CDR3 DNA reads TGTGCCAGCAGCTTGGAACAGGTGGTGACTGAAGCTTTCTTT. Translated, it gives CASSLEQVVTEAFF.

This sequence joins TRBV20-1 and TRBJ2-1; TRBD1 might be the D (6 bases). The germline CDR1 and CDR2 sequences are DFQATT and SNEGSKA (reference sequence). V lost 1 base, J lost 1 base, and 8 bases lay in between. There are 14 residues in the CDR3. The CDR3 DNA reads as TGCAGTGCTAGAGGTACAGGGTCCTACAATGAGCAGTTCTTC. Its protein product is CSARGTGSYNEQFF.

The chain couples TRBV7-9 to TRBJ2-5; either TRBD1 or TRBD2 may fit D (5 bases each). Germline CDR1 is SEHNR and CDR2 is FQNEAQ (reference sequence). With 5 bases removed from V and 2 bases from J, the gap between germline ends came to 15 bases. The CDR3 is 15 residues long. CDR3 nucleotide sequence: TGTGCCAGCAGCCCGCTCCGAGGGGTACAAGAGACCCAGTACTTC. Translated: CASSPLRGVQETQYF.

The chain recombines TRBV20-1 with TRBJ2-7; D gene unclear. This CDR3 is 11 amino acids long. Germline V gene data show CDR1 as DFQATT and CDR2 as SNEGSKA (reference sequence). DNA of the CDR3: TGCAGCTCCGGGTCGCTCTACGAGCAGTACTTC. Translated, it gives CSSGSLYEQYF.

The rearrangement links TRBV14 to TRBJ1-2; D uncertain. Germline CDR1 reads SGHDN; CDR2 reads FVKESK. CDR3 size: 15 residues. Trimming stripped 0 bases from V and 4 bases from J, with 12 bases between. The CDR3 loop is CASSQEFGKSYGYTF. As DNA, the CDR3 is TGTGCCAGCAGCCAAGAATTTGGGAAAAGCTATGGCTACACCTTC.

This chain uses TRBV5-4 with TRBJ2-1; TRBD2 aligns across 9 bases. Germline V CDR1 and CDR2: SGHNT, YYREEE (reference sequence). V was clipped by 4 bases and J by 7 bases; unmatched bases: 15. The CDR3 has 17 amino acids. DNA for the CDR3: TGTGCCAGCAGCCCTGGGCAGGCGGGGGGGCCGAGAAATGAGCAGTTCTTC. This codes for CASSPGQAGGPRNEQFF.